A selection of T cell receptor beta chains follows, all from one sample in a study of pediatric ulcerative colitis. Generated by immunoSEQ multiplex PCR, the TCRdb table keeps only in-frame clones and is missing some. The profile shows fewer than 30,000 clones, approximately 71% of them singletons. The source material was gut tissue. Receptors originate from a boy aged 10-17 years with severe ulcerative colitis. Each CDR3 is given without its conserved first and last residue. Each record gives: V gene, J gene, CDR3 length, CDR3 protein.

TRBV12-5,TRBJ1-3,10,ASVQPGNTIY
TRBV5-4,TRBJ1-1,13,ASSLNWGGNTEAF
TRBV19,TRBJ2-1,13,ASDLPGLAGHEQF
TRBV7-9,TRBJ2-1,13,ASSLAWREENEQF
TRBV11-2,TRBJ1-1,11,ASSLQGGTEAF
TRBV7-6,TRBJ2-7,14,ASSLGPGRGAYEQY
TRBV18,TRBJ2-2,13,ASSYGGAWTGELF
TRBV9,TRBJ1-5,12,ASSVGGGNQPQH
TRBV27,TRBJ2-1,15,ASSRIVLAGGTNEQF
TRBV4-2,TRBJ2-2,16,ASSQEVQTPTNTGELF
TRBV6-4,TRBJ2-1,12,ASSKASEDNEQF
TRBV9,TRBJ2-7,17,ASSGGGTGGTATSYEQY
TRBV6-1,TRBJ1-1,12,ASSTLGGRAEAF
TRBV19,TRBJ2-1,14,ATMGTSGNFFNEQF
TRBV7-3,TRBJ2-1,13,ASSLMTGAYNEQF
TRBV7-6,TRBJ1-2,11,ASSLAGGAGYT
TRBV6-1,TRBJ1-4,14,ASSGVSSGTNEKLF
TRBV15,TRBJ1-4,14,ATSRDYPGQGEKLF
TRBV18,TRBJ2-5,11,ASSPFSTETQY
TRBV5-1,TRBJ2-3,10,ASSLTTDTQY
TRBV5-6,TRBJ2-1,14,ASSLIMGNGYNEQF
TRBV7-9,TRBJ1-1,11,ASSSGQSTEAF
TRBV18,TRBJ1-1,12,ASSPLAANTEAF
TRBV28,TRBJ2-3,15,ASSPALTGAGGDTQY
TRBV6-6,TRBJ1-2,12,ASSYSNVGLGYT
TRBV5-6,TRBJ2-2,12,ASSFGLKGGELF
TRBV19,TRBJ2-7,12,ASSPQVGSSEQY
TRBV4-1,TRBJ1-2,11,ASSPGASYGYT
TRBV7-9,TRBJ2-1,16,ASSGLSSGGVSYNEQF
TRBV10-3,TRBJ2-7,12,AISELAGAYEQY
TRBV10-1,TRBJ1-2,12,AGQGLDTNYGYT
TRBV6-6,TRBJ2-7,9,ASSYKGGQY
TRBV7-3,TRBJ2-7,12,ASSLLSGPYEQY
TRBV12-5,TRBJ2-1,12,ASGFTGGGNEQF
TRBV2,TRBJ2-1,10,ASRAGVDEQF
TRBV18,TRBJ2-7,10,ASSPGAYEQY
TRBV11-3,TRBJ2-3,13,ASSSSGSFTDTQY
TRBV11-1,TRBJ1-2,12,ASSFEGPTYGYT
TRBV2,TRBJ1-2,12,ASSATGGGYGYT
TRBV18,TRBJ1-4,14,ASSPPYTRVGEKLF
TRBV5-1,TRBJ2-1,13,ASSLVASEYNEQF
TRBV27,TRBJ2-1,13,ASTRSGPTYNEQF